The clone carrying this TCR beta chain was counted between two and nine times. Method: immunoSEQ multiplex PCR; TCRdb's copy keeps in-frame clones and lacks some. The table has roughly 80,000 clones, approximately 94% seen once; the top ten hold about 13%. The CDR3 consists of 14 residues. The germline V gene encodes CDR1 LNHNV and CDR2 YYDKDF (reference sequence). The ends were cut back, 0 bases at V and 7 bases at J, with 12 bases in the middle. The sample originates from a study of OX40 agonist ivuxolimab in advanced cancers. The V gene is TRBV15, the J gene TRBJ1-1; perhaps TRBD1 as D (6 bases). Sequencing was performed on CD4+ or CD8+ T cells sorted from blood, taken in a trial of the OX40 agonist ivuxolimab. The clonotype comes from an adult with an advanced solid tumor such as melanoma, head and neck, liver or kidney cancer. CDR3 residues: CATSRDRGEDEAFF. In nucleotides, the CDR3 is TGTGCCACCAGCAGAGACAGGGGAGAGGATGAAGCTTTCTTT.